This T cell receptor beta chain stems from a study of T cell changes during pregnancy in multiple sclerosis. TCRdb's table, derived via immunoSEQ multiplex PCR, lists solely in-frame clones and lacks some. The sample has 88,000 or so clones, about 91% seen once. The CDR3 has 19 amino acids. The V gene's germline CDR1 is SGHDT and CDR2 YYEEEE. With 3 bases clipped from V and 1 base from J, the junction kept 9 bases outside the gene matches. The chain joins TRBV5-6 to TRBJ2-6; TRBD1 agrees at 11 bases. This receptor was taken from a female donor with multiple sclerosis, enrolled in a pregnancy study. Sequences were derived from peripheral blood, sampled before pregnancy. The CDR3 loop is CASSSVPGQGGSGANVLTF. The CDR3, as DNA: TGTGCCAGCAGCTCGGTGCCGGGACAGGGGGGATCTGGGGCCAACGTCCTGACTTTC.